This T cell receptor beta chain stems from a study of shared clonotypes between healthy human individuals (TCRdb year 2020). Describing the broader study: The cohort included three men and a couple of women between 18 and 49 years of age. Blood TCR repertoires of a handful of healthy adults were deeply sequenced to estimate repertoire size and the extent of clonotype sharing between individuals. To increase sequencing depth and limit assay-specific biases, TCR repertoire library preparation and sequencing were carried out by different laboratories using diverse techniques. Per donor, leukapheresis produced somewhere between about 0.9 and 10 billion PBMCs. Summary of the overall study and its limitations: Because the study included a small number of donors, the genetic and exposure-history diversity represented was limited. Sampling was restricted to blood, and TCR repertoires in tissue are likely to differ from TCR repertoires in blood. Pairwise subsampling led to the expectation that sequencing depth would affect the degree of clonotype sharing among donors.

Donors were healthy HIV-negative adults with no recently reported acute infections or vaccinations. Every donor was a Caucasian adult living in Nashville, Tennessee, USA. For unsorted samples, roughly 91 million PBMCs were counted, and genomic DNA was extracted using the QIAamp DNA Blood Mini kit. Blood was collected by leukapheresis, and PBMCs were isolated by Ficoll-Histopaque density gradient centrifugation and then cryopreserved in liquid nitrogen vapor phase. In regard to this clone: Its antigen is unknown. Within one base of it there is no much larger clone, and no base qualities were kept.

Germline trimming amounts to 5 bases on V and 4 bases on J, with 4 as the count of junction bases outside the gene matches. Counted from cysteine to phenylalanine, this CDR3 has 15 amino acids. The CDR3 DNA has 45 bases and is translated from base 1. The germline V gene (reference sequence) yields SEHNR for CDR1 and FQNEAQ for CDR2. Using the deep immunoSEQ assay, TCR CDR3 regions were amplified from genomic DNA by multiplex PCR. Extracted genomic DNA from each cell subset was spread evenly across all wells of several immunoSEQ 96-well plates, with each plate serving as a replicate. Each replicate PCR for unsorted PBMC received roughly 300 ng genomic DNA, equal to approximately 30,000 T cell genomes. Genomic DNA from unsorted PBMC was sequenced over ten immunoSEQ deep assay plates. Purified libraries were measured with a Qubit 3.0 fluorometer, size-checked on a Bioanalyzer 2100, and measured again with the KAPA Library Quantification kit. Each immunoSEQ 96-well plate was sequenced on its own single-read 150-cycle Illumina NextSeq 550 flow cell. The original pipeline was this. Because only junctional sequences without quality scores were contained in the immunoSEQ output, filtering matching that applied to full-length reads could not be performed. To assign V/J genes and CDR3, sequences were annotated using PyIR, a Python wrapper for IgBLAST v1.9, with IMGT germline references. Reads were filtered out if the reads had weak V/J assignments (E-value above 1e-6), no CDR3, stop codons, out-of-frame junctions, or ambiguous translated residues. V3J clonotypes were defined as sequences sharing the same inferred V gene, J gene, and CDR3 amino acid sequence. Percentage overlap between repertoires was computed as shared unique clonotypes divided by the size of the smaller repertoire. Three approaches were used to assess repertoire richness: RTK rarefaction, the Chao1 estimator, and Recon v2.1 estimates of unobserved clonotypes. Held by TCRdb, this immuneACCESS table contains in-frame sequences only and omits some clones. Under half of the omission traces to an unresolved V gene where checked; the cause of the rest is unknown. V, J and clone size are those of that table, while D and trimming were read from the DNA. For this sample there are fewer than 600,000 clones; 75% to 85% appear just once. About 13% of the sample is in the top ten clones.

The sequenced sample consisted of PBMCs. The V and J genes are TRBV7-9 and TRBJ2-2; TRBD2 lines up with 10 middle nucleotides. This TCR came from a woman aged 40 to 55 in good health. Some clones in this sample may be carry-over from other donors' samples. The DNA sequence follows: TGTGCCAGCAGCAAGACTAGCGGGTTCACCGGGGAGCTGTTTTTT. Translated, it gives CASSKTSGFTGELFF.